A single sample is the source of the 20 T cell receptor beta chains below, sequenced in a study of shared clonotypes between healthy human individuals. Profiled with immunoSEQ multiplex PCR; TCRdb holds only in-frame clones, not every one. Here the sample spans about half a million clones, 75% to 85% being singletons. Specimen: PBMCs. These receptors all come from a woman between 35 and 50 years old in good health. Some clones in this sample may be carry-over from other donors' samples.

The table lists this clone with a few counts. The rearrangement links TRBV2 to TRBJ1-2; D possibly corresponds to TRBD1 (5 bases). Between the trimmed V and J ends, which lost 4 bases and 3 bases, there was a span of 12 bases. CDR1 and CDR2 (germline): SNHLY, FYNNEI. This CDR3 region has 14 residues. CDR3 sequence (DNA): TGTGCCAGCAGTGGCAGGGTCGTGGACTATGGCTACACCTTC. Protein sequence: CASSGRVVDYGYTF.

Note on this clone: In the same sample, other DNA sequences code for this CDR3. The chain joins TRBV19 to TRBJ2-2, with D uncertain. The CDR3 consists of 13 residues. Trimming took off 5 bases at V and 4 bases at J, with 8 bases between the two ends. Germline lookup yields CDR1 LNHDA and CDR2 SQIVND (reference sequence). The CDR3 sequence: CASSPLSTGELFF. CDR3 in DNA: TGTGCCAGTAGTCCGCTTTCCACCGGGGAGCTGTTTTTT.

Turning to this clone: Other DNA sequences in this sample translate to the same CDR3. The rearrangement links TRBV2 to TRBJ2-3; D gene uncertain. Trimming removed 7 bases from V and 3 bases from J, with 8 bases in between. The CDR3 consists of 12 residues. CDR1 and CDR2 from the germline V gene are SNHLY and FYNNEI. The CDR3, as DNA: TGTGCCAGCAATCTAGAGACAGATACGCAGTATTTT. Translated: CASNLETDTQYF.

The chain recombines TRBV5-1 with TRBJ1-1; 7 bases match TRBD1. The CDR3 is made up of 14 amino acids. Germline values: CDR1 SGHRS, CDR2 YFSETQ. The trim removed 4 bases at V and 0 bases at J, leaving 3 bases unmatched. The CDR3 here is CASSGDRMNTEAFF. The CDR3 DNA reads TGCGCCAGCAGCGGGGACAGAATGAACACTGAAGCTTTCTTT.

V gene TRBV4-1 combines with J gene TRBJ2-3; 10 bases map to TRBD1. With 1 base clipped from V and 4 bases from J, the junction kept 8 bases outside the gene matches. The CDR3 loop spans 17 amino acids. CDR1 and CDR2 (germline): MGHRA, YSYEKL. In DNA form, the CDR3 reads TGCGCCAGCAGCCAAGGACCCGGGACAGGGGCACCAGATACGCAGTATTTT. This sequence encodes CASSQGPGTGAPDTQYF.

The chain uses TRBV30 and TRBJ1-5; perhaps TRBD1 as D (6 bases). The V gene's germline CDR1 is GTSNPN and CDR2 SVGIG (reference sequence). The CDR3 extends over 13 amino acids. V was shortened by 0 bases and J by 7 bases, with 10 bases between the two germline ends. The CDR3 is CAWSVGAGQPQHF. In DNA form, the CDR3 reads TGTGCCTGGAGTGTGGGGGCTGGACAGCCCCAGCATTTT. Full variable domain (missing parts from reference TRBV30 and TRBJ1-5): SQTIHQWPATLVQPVGSPLSLECTVEGTSNPNLYWYRQAAGRGLQLLFYSVGIGQISSEVPQNLSASRPQDRQFILSSKKLLLSDSGFYLCAWSVGAGQPQHFGDGTRLSIL.

CDR3 protein: CSAAPGLVLYF. CDR3 sequence (DNA): TGCAGTGCCGCGCCGGGACTAGTGTTGTATTTT. The chain is built from TRBV20-1 and TRBJ2-3, with 8 bases fitting TRBD2. The CDR3 covers 11 residues. V lost 6 bases, J lost 14 bases, and 10 bases stayed unmatched. Per the germline V gene, CDR1 is DFQATT and CDR2 is SNEGSKA (reference sequence).

This chain links TRBV30 with TRBJ2-3; 9 bases are a match to TRBD2. With 0 bases clipped from V and 6 bases from J, the junction kept 16 bases outside the gene matches. The V gene's germline CDR1 is GTSNPN and CDR2 SVGIG (reference sequence). The CDR3 loop spans 18 amino acids. Here the CDR3 DNA reads TGTGCCTGGAGTGTAAATCTTGCGGGAGGGATCCTGGGCGATACGCAGTATTTT. It specifies CAWSVNLAGGILGDTQYF. Supplemented by reference TRBV30 and TRBJ2-3, the full variable domain reads SQTIHQWPATLVQPVGSPLSLECTVEGTSNPNLYWYRQAAGRGLQLLFYSVGIGQISSEVPQNLSASRPQDRQFILSSKKLLLSDSGFYLCAWSVNLAGGILGDTQYFGPGTRLTVL.

The V and J genes are TRBV7-2 and TRBJ2-7; D unresolved. This CDR3 comprises 13 residues. Germline CDR1 and CDR2: SGHTA and FQGNSA. The V end was cut by 1 base, the J end by 2 bases, with 6 bases between. CDR3 in DNA: TGTGCCAGCAGCTTAGATTCCCCCTACGAGCAGTACTTC. Translating gives CASSLDSPYEQYF.

The J gene is TRBJ1-2, the V gene TRBV19; TRBD1 aligns across 7 bases. J was trimmed by 4 bases and V by 7 bases; bases with no gene match: 12. This CDR3 is built from 15 residues. Germline CDR1 LNHDA, CDR2 SQIVND (reference sequence). The CDR3 nucleotides are TGTGCCAGTACCCTTCAGGGGGGCGCCGGCTATGGCTACACCTTC. Amino acids: CASTLQGGAGYGYTF.

Of note for this clone: Germline and junction disagree at one end, which may indicate a read error. CDR3 sequence reads: CASSPSGSSYEQYF. The CDR3 region has the DNA TGTGCTAGCAGCCCAAGCGGGAGCTCCTACGAGCAGTACTTC. The J gene is TRBJ2-5, the V gene TRBV7-7; 8 bases agree with TRBD2. The DNA end favors TRBJ2-7, so the J call may be wrong. CDR1 is SSHAT and CDR2 is FNYEAQ in the germline V gene (reference sequence). The CDR3 totals 14 residues.

The CDR3 bases are TGTGCCAGCAGCTTGGGGGGGTACACCTACGAGCAGTACTTC. Translated: CASSLGGYTYEQYF. This chain joins TRBV7-9 and TRBJ2-7; 7 nucleotides line up with TRBD2. Germline V gene lookup returns CDR1 SEHNR and CDR2 FQNEAQ (reference sequence). The CDR3 contains 14 residues. Unmatched junction bases numbered 4, after V lost 3 bases and J lost 2 bases.

This chain connects TRBV4-2 to TRBJ1-6; no clear D. This CDR3 spans 15 amino acids. The V gene's germline CDR1 is LGHNA and CDR2 YNFKEQ. Trimming removed 0 bases at V and 8 bases at J, with 11 bases between. The CDR3 nucleotides are TGTGCCAGCAGCCAAGATGCGGACGGCTATTCACCCCTCCACTTT. This translates into CASSQDADGYSPLHF.

The chain employs TRBV5-1 and TRBJ2-7, with 11 bases aligning to TRBD1. This CDR3 spans 16 amino acids. Looked up from germline, CDR1 is SGHRS and CDR2 is YFSETQ. The junction had 6 bases not matched to a gene; V was cut back by 4 bases and J by 0 bases. CDR3: CASSAGTGGYSYEQYF. Here the CDR3 DNA reads TGCGCCAGCAGCGCCGGGACAGGGGGATACTCCTACGAGCAGTACTTC.

The chain joins TRBV27 to TRBJ2-1; TRBD1 aligns across 8 bases. V was clipped by 8 bases and J by 4 bases; unmatched bases: 10. The CDR3 contains 15 residues. In germline, CDR1 is MNHEY, CDR2 SMNVEV (reference sequence). The CDR3 DNA is TGTGCCAGCTCCCTGGGCAGGGGGCTATACAATGAGCAGTTCTTC. Its protein is CASSLGRGLYNEQFF.

CDR3 amino acids: CASSLVPLSGRASYNEQFF. The CDR3 nucleotides are TGTGCCAGCAGCTTAGTCCCGCTTAGCGGGAGGGCCTCCTACAATGAGCAGTTCTTC. V is TRBV7-9 and J is TRBJ2-1; 11 bases align to TRBD2. The CDR3 extends over 19 amino acids. Germline CDR1 SEHNR, CDR2 FQNEAQ (reference sequence). V shed 1 base and J 0 bases; nucleotides not matched to a gene: 8.

This chain connects TRBV11-2 to TRBJ2-1; D possibly corresponds to TRBD1 (6 bases). Germline assignment: CDR1 SGHAT and CDR2 FQNNGV. Trimming pared 4 bases from V and 10 bases from J, leaving 20 bases between. The CDR3 has 15 residues. CDR3 in DNA: TGTGCCAGCAGCTCCCAACAGGGTCGGGGATTCGAGCAGTTCTTC. Translating gives CASSSQQGRGFEQFF. The whole variable domain, remainder taken from reference TRBV11-2 and TRBJ2-1, is EAGVAQSPRYKIIEKRQSVAFWCNPISGHATLYWYQQILGQGPKLLIQFQNNGVVDDSQLPKDRFSAERLKGVDSTLKIQPAKLEDSAVYLCASSSQQGRGFEQFFGPGTRLTVL.

V and J are TRBV30 and TRBJ2-6; the D call may be TRBD1 or TRBD2 (6 bases each). This CDR3 region has 14 residues. V was shortened by 2 bases and J by 4 bases, with 9 bases between the two germline ends. The germline V gene encodes CDR1 GTSNPN and CDR2 SVGIG (reference sequence). The CDR3 sequence is CAWSRGPGANVLTF. DNA for the CDR3: TGTGCCTGGAGTCGGGGGCCGGGGGCCAACGTCCTGACTTTC.

V and J are TRBV28 and TRBJ2-3; D perhaps matches TRBD2 (5 bases). Germline V gene lookup returns CDR1 MDHEN and CDR2 SYDVKM. Between the trimmed V and J ends, which lost 5 bases and 4 bases, there was a span of 10 bases. CDR3 length: 13 amino acids. The CDR3 coding sequence is TGTGCCAGCAGTCCCCCCGGGGCAGATACGCAGTATTTT. It codes for CASSPPGADTQYF.

The rearrangement joins TRBV29-1 to TRBJ1-4; D uncertain. V lost 1 base and J lost 8, with 14 bases in between. The CDR3 length is 14 residues. The germline V gene has CDR1 SQVTM and CDR2 ANQGSEA. Here the CDR3 reads CSVEVGSVEEKLFF. The CDR3 bases are TGCAGCGTTGAAGTTGGGTCAGTCGAAGAAAAACTGTTTTTT.